Listed here are 9 T cell receptor beta chains from one sample, sequenced in a study of blood T cells in healthy people across ages. Through a sample-barcoded 5' primer and a J-beta primer mix, a second PCR was run for roughly 7 to 12 cycles. TCRdb reprocessed the 5' RACE reads via MiXCR and lists one record per CDR3 protein. The sample shows about 1,400,000 distinct CDR3 sequences, 59% of them seen only once. The specimen sequenced was blood. The receptors here all came from a young man in good health.

This chain connects TRBV11-3 to TRBJ2-4, with D possibly being TRBD2 (6 bases). The J call could be wrong; TRBJ2-5 is a better fit for the DNA end. CDR3 length equals 16 residues. In germline, CDR1 is SGHNT, CDR2 YENEEA. CDR3: CASSPQTSSDRETQYF. For the CDR3, the DNA is TGTGCCAGCAGCCCCCAGACTAGTTCGGATCGCGAGACCCAGTACTTC.

The V and J genes are TRBV24-1 and TRBJ2-1; TRBD2 agrees at 10 bases. The ends lost 3 bases at V and 3 bases at J; junction bases unmatched: 4. This CDR3 is 16 amino acids long. In germline, CDR1 is KGHDR, CDR2 SFDVKD. CDR3 DNA: TGTGCCACCAGTGATGCCCGGACTAGCGGCTACAATGAGCAGTTCTTC. Protein sequence: CATSDARTSGYNEQFF.

The CDR3 sequence is CASSFIDRKYYGYTF. CDR3 DNA sequence: TGTGCCAGCAGCTTCATCGACAGGAAATACTATGGCTACACCTTC. This chain joins TRBV5-4 and TRBJ1-2, with a weak D call TRBD1 (6 bases). This CDR3 spans 15 amino acids. Germline values: CDR1 SGHNT, CDR2 YYREEE (reference sequence). V gave up 2 bases and J gave up 3 bases, with 14 bases separating them.

This rearrangement joins TRBV7-9 to TRBJ2-7, with a weak D call TRBD1 (5 bases). From germline, CDR1 is SEHNR and CDR2 FQNEAQ (reference sequence). There are 16 residues in the CDR3. V shed 1 base and J shed 1 base, with 14 bases lying between them. The DNA of the CDR3 is TGTGCCAGCAGCTTAGATTTGGGGCAGAAGTCCTACGAGCAGTACTTC. Translated, it gives CASSLDLGQKSYEQYF.

CDR3 loop: CAISDEDEAFF. CDR3 nucleotide sequence: TGTGCCATCAGTGATGAGGATGAAGCTTTCTTT. The chain couples TRBV10-3 to TRBJ1-1, with D unresolved. This CDR3 spans 11 amino acids. CDR1 ENHRY and CDR2 SYGVKD come from the germline V gene. With 3 bases removed from V and 7 bases from J, the gap between germline ends came to 6 bases.

This clonotype was found a few times. The chain joins TRBV4-3 to TRBJ2-7; D possibly uses TRBD1 or TRBD2 (6 bases each). The CDR3 has 15 residues. Germline CDR1 is LGHNA and CDR2 is YSLEER. Trimming took 0 bases from V and 3 from J, leaving 12 bases between them. The CDR3 protein is CASSQEGEGGYEQYF. CDR3 DNA sequence: TGCGCCAGCAGCCAAGAGGGCGAGGGGGGCTACGAGCAGTACTTC.

The chain uses TRBV4-1 and TRBJ2-4; no clear D gene. The J call could be wrong; TRBJ2-5 is a better fit for the DNA end. CDR3 size: 12 residues. CDR1 is MGHRA, CDR2 YSYEKL, per germline. CDR3 in amino acids: CASSQMEETQYF. CDR3 coding DNA: TGCGCCAGCAGCCAAATGGAGGAGACCCAGTACTTC.

Details on this clonotype: A read error may produce the germline difference seen at one junction end. The chain employs TRBV12-3 or TRBV12-4 and TRBJ2-3; D is possibly TRBD1 (5 bases). This CDR3 has 15 amino acids. The CDR3 coding sequence is TGTGCCAGCAGTCCAAACAGGCCGAGCACAGAGACGCAGTATTTT. As protein: CASSPNRPSTETQYF.

The chain is built from TRBV7-9 and TRBJ2-5; TRBD2 aligns across 9 bases. Gene TRBJ2-7 matches the end of the DNA better, so the J call may be wrong. CDR1 SEHNR and CDR2 FQNEAQ come from the germline V gene (reference sequence). The CDR3 spans 17 residues. The chain's CDR3 is CASSGTRSGLAAYEQYF. The CDR3 region has the DNA TGTGCCAGCAGCGGGACCCGCTCGGGACTAGCAGCTTACGAGCAGTACTTC.